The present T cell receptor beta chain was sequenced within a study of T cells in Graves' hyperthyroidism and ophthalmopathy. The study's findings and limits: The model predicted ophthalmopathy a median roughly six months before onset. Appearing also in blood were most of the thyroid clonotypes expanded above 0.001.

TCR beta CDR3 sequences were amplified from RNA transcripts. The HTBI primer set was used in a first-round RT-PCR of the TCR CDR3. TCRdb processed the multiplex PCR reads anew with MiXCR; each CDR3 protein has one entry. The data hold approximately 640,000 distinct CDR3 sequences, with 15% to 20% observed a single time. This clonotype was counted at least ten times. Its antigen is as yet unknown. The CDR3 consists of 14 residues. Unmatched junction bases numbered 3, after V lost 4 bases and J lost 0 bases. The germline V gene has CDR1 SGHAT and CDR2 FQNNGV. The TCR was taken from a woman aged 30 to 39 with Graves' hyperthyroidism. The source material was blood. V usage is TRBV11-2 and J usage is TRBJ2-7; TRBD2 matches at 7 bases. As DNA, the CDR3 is TGTGCCAGCAGCTGGGCTAGCGGCTCCTACGAGCAGTACTTC. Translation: CASSWASGSYEQYF.